Reported below is one TCR beta chain. The entry originates in a study of cytomegalovirus exposure and HLA in healthy donors. About the study: Within the Caucasian-associated ancestry cluster were roughly 82% of the approximately 390 genotyped donors.

V lost 5 bases to trimming and J lost 8 bases, with 19 bases between them. There are 14 residues in the CDR3. The germline V gene has CDR1 LNHDA and CDR2 SQIVND (reference sequence). Primers: 60 Vbeta forward and 13 Jbeta reverse. The method was immunoSEQ multiplex PCR; TCRdb's version includes in-frame clones alone and lacks a portion of them. The sample yields 280,000 or so clones, approximately 90% seen once. The specimen sequenced was PBMCs. This clonotype originated in a woman aged 18-29 years in good health and CMV-seronegative. The chain combines TRBV19 with TRBJ2-7; the D gene is possibly TRBD1 (6 bases). The CDR3 bases are TGTGCCAGTAGTGCAACGGGACAACTAGTCAAGCAGTACTTC. Translation gives CASSATGQLVKQYF.